This TCR beta chain was sequenced for a study of Graves' ophthalmopathy and Graves' hyperthyroidism. The sequenced template was RNA, covering the TCR beta CDR3 region. Amplification began with first-round RT-PCR using HTBI primers, then second-round multiplex PCR was performed. TCRdb fed the multiplex PCR reads into MiXCR, producing one record per CDR3 protein. This table holds a few hundred thousand distinct CDR3 sequences, about two fifths found once. About this clonotype: Its antigen is as yet unknown.

Study-wide findings and caveats: Appearing in blood as well were most expanded thyroid clonotypes above 0.001 frequency. Between ophthalmopathy and stable hyperthyroidism, a 13-signature model drew a separation with 85% to 90% sensitivity and approximately 81% specificity.

The sample comprised peripheral blood or thyroid tissue (not recorded which). This sequence was found in an adult man with Graves' hyperthyroidism.

Written as DNA, the CDR3 is TGTGCCAGCAGTTTGACCGGGGGGGCGAACACTGTACAAGAGACCCAGTACTTC. This encodes CASSLTGGANTVQETQYF. The V call is TRBV12-3 or TRBV12-4, the J call TRBJ2-5; 8 positions match TRBD2. The CDR3 extends over 18 amino acids. V shed 3 bases, J shed 2 bases, and the junction held 14 bases outside the gene matches.